This record looks at one TCR beta chain sequence and its context. Germline lookup yields CDR1 SGDLS and CDR2 YYNGEE. The CDR3 extends over 20 amino acids. V lost 1 base, J lost 2 bases, and 25 bases lay in between. The sample is drawn from a study of blood T cell repertoires in COVID-19. Using immunoSEQ multiplex PCR, the repertoire was profiled, and TCRdb retains in-frame clones only, with some absent. This table holds 100,000 to 130,000 clones, approximately 88% found once. The clonotype comes from a middle-aged man with active or convalescent COVID-19. What was sequenced was peripheral blood. The chain has TRBV9 and TRBJ2-1; perhaps TRBD1 as D (6 bases). CDR3 loop: CASSVSPLVPLRGPYNEQFF. The DNA of the CDR3 is TGTGCCAGCAGCGTAAGTCCCCTTGTTCCTCTCAGGGGTCCCTACAATGAGCAGTTCTTC.